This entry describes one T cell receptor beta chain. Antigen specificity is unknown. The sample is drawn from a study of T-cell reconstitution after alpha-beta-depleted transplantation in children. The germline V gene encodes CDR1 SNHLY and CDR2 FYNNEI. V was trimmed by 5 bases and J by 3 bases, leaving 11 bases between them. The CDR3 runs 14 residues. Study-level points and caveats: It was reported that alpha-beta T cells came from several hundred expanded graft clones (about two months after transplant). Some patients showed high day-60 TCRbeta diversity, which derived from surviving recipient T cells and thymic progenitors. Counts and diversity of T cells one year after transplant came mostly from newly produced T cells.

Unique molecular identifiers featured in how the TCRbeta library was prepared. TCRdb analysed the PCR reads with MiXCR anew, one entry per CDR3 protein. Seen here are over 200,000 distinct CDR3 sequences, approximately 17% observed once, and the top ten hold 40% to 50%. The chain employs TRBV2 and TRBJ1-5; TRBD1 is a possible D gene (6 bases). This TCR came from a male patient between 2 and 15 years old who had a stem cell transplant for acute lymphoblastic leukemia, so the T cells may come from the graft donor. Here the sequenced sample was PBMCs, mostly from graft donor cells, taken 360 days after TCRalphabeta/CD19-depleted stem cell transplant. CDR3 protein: CASSRDTSNQPQHF. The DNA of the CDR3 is TGTGCCAGCAGTCGGGACACTTCCAATCAGCCCCAGCATTTT.